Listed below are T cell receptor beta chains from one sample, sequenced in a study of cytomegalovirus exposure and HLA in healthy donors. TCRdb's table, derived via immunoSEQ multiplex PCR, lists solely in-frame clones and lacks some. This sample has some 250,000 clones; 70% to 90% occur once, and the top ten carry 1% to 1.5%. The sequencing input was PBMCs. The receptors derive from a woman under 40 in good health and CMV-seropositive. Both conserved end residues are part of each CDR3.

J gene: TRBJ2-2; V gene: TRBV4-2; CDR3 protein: CASSQDLGRQGVTGELFF
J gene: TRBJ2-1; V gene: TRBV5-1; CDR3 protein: CASSRVLAGGSSYDNEQFF
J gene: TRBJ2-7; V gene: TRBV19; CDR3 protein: CASSVDRGSAYEQYF
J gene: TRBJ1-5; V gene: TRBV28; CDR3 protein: CASRTGGNQPQHF
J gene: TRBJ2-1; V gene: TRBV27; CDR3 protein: CASSPIGGQGLHEQFF
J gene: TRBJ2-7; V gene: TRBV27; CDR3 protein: CASSSQMPEQYF
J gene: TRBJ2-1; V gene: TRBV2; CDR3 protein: CASSEYDEQFF
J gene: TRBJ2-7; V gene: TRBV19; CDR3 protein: CASSIALAGGSYEQYF
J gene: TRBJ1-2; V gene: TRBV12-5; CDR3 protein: CASGLTGSYGYTF
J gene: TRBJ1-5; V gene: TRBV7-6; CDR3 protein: CASSLVWDTGQPQHF
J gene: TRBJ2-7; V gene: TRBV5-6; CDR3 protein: CASSLGTSTYEQYF
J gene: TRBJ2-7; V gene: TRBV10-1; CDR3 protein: CASWPGVGYEQYF
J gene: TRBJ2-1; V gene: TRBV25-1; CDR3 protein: CASSEGGRNEQFF
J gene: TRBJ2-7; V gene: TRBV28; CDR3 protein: CASSVLKWRQGAYGYEQYF
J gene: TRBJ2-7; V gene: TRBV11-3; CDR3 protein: CASSALGTGLHEQYF
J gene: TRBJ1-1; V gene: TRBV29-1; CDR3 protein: CSVVLYSNTEAFF
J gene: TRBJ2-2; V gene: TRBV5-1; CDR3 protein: CASSFSVGARTGELFF
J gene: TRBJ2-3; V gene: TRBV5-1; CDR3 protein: CASSATGGFTDTQYF
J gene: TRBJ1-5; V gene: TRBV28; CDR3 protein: CASSPYSSNQPQHF
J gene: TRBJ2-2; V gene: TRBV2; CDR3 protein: CASRDRAITGELFF
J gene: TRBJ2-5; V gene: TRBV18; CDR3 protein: CASSQGQGQETQYF
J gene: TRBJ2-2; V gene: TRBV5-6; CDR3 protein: CASRFTGGDTGELFF
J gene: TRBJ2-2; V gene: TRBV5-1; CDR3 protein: CASSPGQGATGELFF
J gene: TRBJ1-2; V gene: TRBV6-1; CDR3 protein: CASSGRTEYGYTF
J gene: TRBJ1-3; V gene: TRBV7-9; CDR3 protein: CASSLADRDSGNTIYF
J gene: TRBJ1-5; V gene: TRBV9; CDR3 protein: CASSKTPGGTNQPQHF
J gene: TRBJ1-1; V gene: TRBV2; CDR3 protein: CASSATGGTEAFF
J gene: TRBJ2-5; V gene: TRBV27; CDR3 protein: CASSPPRGTVNQETQYF
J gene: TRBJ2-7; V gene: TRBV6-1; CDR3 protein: CASSEALRGTYEQYF
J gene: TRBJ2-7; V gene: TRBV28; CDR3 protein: CASSLTGTGFNEQYF
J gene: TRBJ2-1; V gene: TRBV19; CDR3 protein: CASSIRGVYNEQFF
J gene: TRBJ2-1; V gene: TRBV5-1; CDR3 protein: CASSSPGQGTLYNEQFF
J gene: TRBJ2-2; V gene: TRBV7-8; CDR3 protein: CASSFQRVPTGELFF
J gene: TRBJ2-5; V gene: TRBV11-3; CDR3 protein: CASSLVSSETQYF
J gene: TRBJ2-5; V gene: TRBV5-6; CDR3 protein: CASSQEGYLETQYF
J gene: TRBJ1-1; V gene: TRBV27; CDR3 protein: CASSFGYQGGEAFF
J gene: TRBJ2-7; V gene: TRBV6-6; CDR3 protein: CASSYLGPGEQYF
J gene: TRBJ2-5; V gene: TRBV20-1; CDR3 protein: CSAKQGTQYF
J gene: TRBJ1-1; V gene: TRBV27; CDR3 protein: CASSGQGLPLDTEAFF
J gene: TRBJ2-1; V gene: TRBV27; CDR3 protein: CASSLYPPVGGSWNEQFF
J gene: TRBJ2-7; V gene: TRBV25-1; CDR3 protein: CASSVGYRFHEQYF
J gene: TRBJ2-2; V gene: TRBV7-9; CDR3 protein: CASSPSGRGTGELFF
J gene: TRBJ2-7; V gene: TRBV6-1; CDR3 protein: CASIAGDYEQYF
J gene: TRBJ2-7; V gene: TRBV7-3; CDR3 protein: CASSLGQGRAYEQYF
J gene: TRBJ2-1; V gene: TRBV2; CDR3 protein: CASSERELNEQFF
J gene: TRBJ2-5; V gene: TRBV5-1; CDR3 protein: CASSLGLETQYF
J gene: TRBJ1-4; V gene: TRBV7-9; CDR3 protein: CASSSAGGFEKLFF
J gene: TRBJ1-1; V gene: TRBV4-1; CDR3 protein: CASSQSYTEAFF
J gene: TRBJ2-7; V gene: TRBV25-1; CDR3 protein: CASTSGAYEQYF
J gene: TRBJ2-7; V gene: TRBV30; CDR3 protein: CAWSVEGQTYEQYF
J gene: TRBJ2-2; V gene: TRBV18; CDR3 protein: CASSPLIGELFF